One sample yielded the 19 T cell receptor beta chains listed below, sequenced in a study of OX40 agonist ivuxolimab in advanced cancers. Libraries were prepared by immunoSEQ multiplex PCR; TCRdb keeps only in-frame clonotypes and omits some of them. Here the sample spans 65,000 to 70,000 clones, around nine tenths being singletons. Material: CD4+ or CD8+ T cells sorted from blood, obtained in a trial of the OX40 agonist ivuxolimab. All receptors come from an adult with an advanced solid tumor such as melanoma, head and neck, liver or kidney cancer.

The chain uses TRBV7-9 and TRBJ2-3; D is possibly TRBD1 (5 bases). The CDR3 runs 14 residues. The V gene lost 5 bases and the J gene lost 2 bases, with 11 bases spanning the gap. The germline CDR1 and CDR2 sequences are SEHNR and FQNEAQ (reference sequence). CDR3 nucleotide sequence: TGTGCCAGCAGCAAGGACATCGTCACAGATACGCAGTATTTT. The encoded protein is CASSKDIVTDTQYF.

This clone occurred once. The gene calls are TRBV7-3 and TRBJ2-5; 8 bases agree with TRBD1. With 5 bases clipped from V and 5 bases from J, the junction kept 7 bases outside the gene matches. Germline V gene data show CDR1 as SGHTA and CDR2 as FQGTGA. The CDR3 is made up of 14 amino acids. CDR3 sequence: CASSRTGSGETQYF. The CDR3 nucleotides are TGTGCCAGCAGCCGGACAGGGTCTGGGGAGACCCAGTACTTC.

The rearrangement links TRBV15 to TRBJ2-2, with D unresolved. There are 14 residues in the CDR3. Germline V gives CDR1 LNHNV, CDR2 YYDKDF (reference sequence). V was shortened by 5 bases and J by 6 bases, with 13 bases between the two germline ends. The CDR3: CATSVGSTAGELFF. For the CDR3, the DNA is TGTGCCACCAGCGTCGGGTCCACCGCCGGGGAGCTGTTTTTT.

The rearrangement joins TRBV29-1 to TRBJ1-1; TRBD1 is a possible D gene (5 bases). CDR3 length: 17 amino acids. V was shortened by 0 bases and J by 5 bases, with 22 bases between the two germline ends. Germline loops: CDR1 SQVTM, CDR2 ANQGSEA. CDR3 sequence (DNA): TGCAGCGTTGAAGAGGTAGGTGGGACGGGGACCGGGACTGAAGCTTTCTTT. Its translation is CSVEEVGGTGTGTEAFF.

In DNA, the CDR3 is TGCAGTGCTAGAGAAGACTACGAGCAGTACTTC. Amino acid sequence: CSAREDYEQYF. This chain uses TRBV20-1 with TRBJ2-7, with D hard to call. Per the germline V gene, CDR1 is DFQATT and CDR2 is SNEGSKA (reference sequence). CDR3 length: 11 amino acids. Trimming removed 0 bases at V and 3 bases at J, with 3 bases between.

V gene TRBV19 combines with J gene TRBJ1-2; D gene ambiguous. The V and J ends lost 2 bases and 4 bases respectively, with 17 bases between them. The germline CDR1 and CDR2 sequences are LNHDA and SQIVND (reference sequence). The CDR3 extends over 16 amino acids. CDR3 bases: TGTGCCAGTAGTATAACCCCCACGAGGGCCCTCTATGGCTACACCTTC. Translation: CASSITPTRALYGYTF. Full variable domain (missing parts from reference TRBV19 and TRBJ1-2): DGGITQSPKYLFRKEGQNVTLSCEQNLNHDAMYWYRQDPGQGLRLIYYSQIVNDFQKGDIAEGYSVSREKKESFPLTVTSAQKNPTAFYLCASSITPTRALYGYTFGSGTRLTVV.

This chain joins TRBV7-8 and TRBJ2-1; unclear D gene. The ends were cut back, 5 bases at V and 6 bases at J, with 20 bases in the middle. The CDR3 extends over 16 amino acids. Germline V gene lookup returns CDR1 SGHVS and CDR2 FQNEAQ. CDR3 loop: CASSPLRGESLNEQFF. In DNA, the CDR3 is TGTGCCAGCAGCCCCTTGCGAGGTGAATCCCTCAATGAGCAGTTCTTC. Supplemented by reference TRBV7-8 and TRBJ2-1, the full variable domain reads GAGVSQSPRYKVAKRGQDVALRCDPISGHVSLFWYQQALGQGPEFLTYFQNEAQLDKSGLPSDRFFAERPEGSVSTLKIQRTQQEDSAVYLCASSPLRGESLNEQFFGPGTRLTVL.

V and J are TRBV19 and TRBJ1-4; unclear D gene. V was shortened by 8 bases and J by 0 bases, with 10 bases between the two germline ends. The germline V gene encodes CDR1 LNHDA and CDR2 SQIVND (reference sequence). CDR3 length equals 14 residues. CDR3 sequence reads: CASADPATNEKLFF. CDR3 bases: TGTGCCAGTGCGGACCCTGCAACTAATGAAAAACTGTTTTTT.

The chain recombines TRBV6-6 with TRBJ1-2; 7 bases align to TRBD1. Germline trimming cut 5 bases from V and 8 bases from J; bases unmatched to any gene: 8. The CDR3 consists of 13 residues. CDR1 is MNHNY, CDR2 SVGAGI, per germline (reference sequence). The CDR3 spells CASSPTGSYGYTF. In DNA form, the CDR3 reads TGTGCCAGCAGTCCGACAGGGTCGTACGGCTACACCTTC.

The chain carries TRBV27 and TRBJ2-7; 12 bases line up with TRBD1. The CDR3 is 15 amino acids. CDR1 is MNHEY, CDR2 SMNVEV, per germline (reference sequence). Trimming cost V 5 bases and J 2 bases; bases outside gene matches: 4. The CDR3 sequence is CASSLRDRGPYEQYF. The CDR3 nucleotides are TGTGCCAGCAGTCTCCGGGACAGGGGGCCCTACGAGCAGTACTTC.

The CDR3 DNA sequence: TGTGCCAGCAGTGAAGACACAGGAGGCTACACCTTC. Amino acids: CASSEDTGGYTF. The chain carries TRBV6-1 and TRBJ1-2; perhaps TRBD1 as D (5 bases). V lost 1 base to trimming and J lost 8 bases, with 8 bases between them. The germline gives CDR1 MNHNS, CDR2 SASEGT. The CDR3 runs 12 residues.

This rearrangement joins TRBV18 to TRBJ2-5; D is possibly TRBD2 (6 bases). The length of the CDR3 is 15 residues. Germline CDR1 is KGHSH and CDR2 is LQKENI. Between the trimmed V and J ends, which lost 0 bases and 2 bases, there was a span of 10 bases. CDR3 sequence reads: CASSPPNGGQETQYF. The CDR3 DNA is TGTGCCAGCTCACCACCGAACGGGGGACAAGAGACCCAGTACTTC.

The rearrangement links TRBV7-2 to TRBJ2-7; D is undetermined. The CDR3 is made up of 15 amino acids. Germline V lookup: CDR1 SGHTA, CDR2 FQGNSA. V was pared by 0 bases and J by 3 bases, with 12 bases between. The CDR3 sequence is CASSLAQNDGYEQYF. CDR3 coding DNA: TGTGCCAGCAGCTTAGCCCAAAATGACGGCTACGAGCAGTACTTC.

The chain employs TRBV18 and TRBJ1-3, with a tentative D call TRBD1 (6 bases). Trimming left V 0 bases short and J 2 bases short, with 11 bases between. Germline V gene lookup returns CDR1 KGHSH and CDR2 LQKENI. The CDR3 has 16 amino acids. The CDR3 DNA follows: TGTGCCAGCTCACCACCGGGCTGGACAGCTGGAAACACCATATATTTT. Amino acids: CASSPPGWTAGNTIYF.

CDR3 DNA sequence: TGTGCCAGCAGCCCAGACAGGCAGGGGGCAGGCAATCAGCCCCAGCATTTT. It is translated as CASSPDRQGAGNQPQHF. V is TRBV7-9 and J is TRBJ1-5, with 8 bases matching TRBD1. The CDR3 length is 17 residues. J gave up 2 bases and V 5 bases, and 11 bases lay outside the gene matches. Germline CDR1 is SEHNR and CDR2 is FQNEAQ (reference sequence). Full variable domain (remainder filled in from reference TRBV7-9 and TRBJ1-5): DTGVSQNPRHKITKRGQNVTFRCDPISEHNRLYWYRQTLGQGPEFLTYFQNEAQLEKSRLLSDRFSAERPKGSFSTLEIQRTEQGDSAMYLCASSPDRQGAGNQPQHFGDGTRLSIL.

This clone was counted a single time. The chain uses TRBV4-1 and TRBJ2-6, with D possibly matching TRBD2 (5 bases). The V end lost 0 bases, the J end lost 2 bases, and 5 bases lay between the germline ends. CDR1 is MGHRA, CDR2 YSYEKL, per germline. The CDR3 is 15 residues long. CDR3 region: CASSQEGAGANVLTF. CDR3 DNA sequence: TGCGCCAGCAGCCAAGAGGGAGCTGGGGCCAACGTCCTGACTTTC.

The V call is TRBV19, the J call TRBJ2-3, with a weak D call TRBD2 (6 bases). Germline V lookup: CDR1 LNHDA, CDR2 SQIVND (reference sequence). Between the trimmed V and J ends, which lost 1 base and 0 bases, there was a span of 11 bases. This CDR3 is 16 amino acids long. For the CDR3, the DNA is TGTGCCAGTAGTATAGGGACGCGGGGTAGCACAGATACGCAGTATTTT. The encoded protein is CASSIGTRGSTDTQYF.

This clone was observed once. The chain has TRBV30 and TRBJ2-7, with no clear D. Trimming took 0 bases from V and 5 from J, leaving 11 bases between them. The CDR3 covers 13 residues. The germline V gene has CDR1 GTSNPN and CDR2 SVGIG (reference sequence). The CDR3 DNA follows: TGTGCCTGGAGTGTAGGCGGACGGCACGAGCAGTACTTC. Encoded protein: CAWSVGGRHEQYF.

This chain joins TRBV4-1 and TRBJ1-1; D might be TRBD1 (5 bases). Germline lookup yields CDR1 MGHRA and CDR2 YSYEKL. This CDR3 has 19 residues. V was clipped by 0 bases and J by 0 bases, with 20 bases between them. The CDR3 reads CASSQEQDGNLGMNTEAFF. The CDR3 DNA reads TGCGCCAGCAGCCAAGAACAGGACGGCAACTTGGGGATGAACACTGAAGCTTTCTTT.